This T cell receptor beta chain was documented in a study of breast tumors, draining lymph nodes, adjacent tissues (TCRdb year 2016). Background for the entire study: Breast cancer patients provided tumor, adjacent nontumor tissue and axillary lymph nodes, and the study compared the TCR beta repertoires across these three sources. The study aimed to assess the relationships and possible T-cell exchange between tumor, surrounding tissue and draining lymph node repertoires in human breast cancer. Results the study describes overall, beyond this receptor: The conclusion that tumor T cells originate in lymph nodes was framed as consistent with a hypothesis rather than directly demonstrated. Tumor and nontumor tissue repertoires were found to be significantly more similar in luminal-like than in basal-like breast cancer. The data were judged consistent with most tumor T cells deriving from the lymph node and then expanding within tumor tissue. Tumor T-cell repertoires showed less diversity than lymph node repertoires and more diversity than nontumor tissue repertoires, and tumor T-cell repertoires showed preferential V and J gene usage.

The adjacent samples were made up of nontumor breast tissue around the tumor. Sequencing instrument: Illumina HiSeq 2000. TCR beta chain libraries were generated by multiplex PCR amplification. High-throughput sequencing was used to analyze the amplified TCR beta chain products. TCRdb redid the processing of the public reads, applying fastp at Q25 and MiXCR, and retained in-frame beta chains. Every entry covers one CDR3 protein and lists the most common genes and DNA from its rows. Counted in this sample were roughly 14,000 distinct CDR3 sequences; 50% to 60% of them appeared once. The top ten constitute around 30% of the sample. This clonotype is identified as medium-sized (0.01 to 0.1%). Its target antigen remains unknown. Base qualities are not at hand, and no much larger clone is one base apart. Per the germline V gene, KGHDR is the CDR1 and SFDVKD is the CDR2. Taken from cysteine to phenylalanine, the CDR3 has 16 residues. Just the 48-base CDR3 DNA is kept, in frame starting at base 1. V lost 6 bases and J lost 7 bases, and the count of bases not matched to a germline gene is 12.

In this chain, TRBV24-1 is recombined with TRBJ2-1; TRBD1 matches 9 bases in the middle. The sequence was collected from a female donor with breast cancer. Some clones in this sample may be carry-over from other donors' samples. The sequencing sample was made of tumor-adjacent breast tissue. The CDR3 protein sequence reads: CATSTDRTGERNEQFF. The bases are TGTGCCACCAGTACTGATAGGACAGGGGAAAGGAATGAGCAGTTCTTC.